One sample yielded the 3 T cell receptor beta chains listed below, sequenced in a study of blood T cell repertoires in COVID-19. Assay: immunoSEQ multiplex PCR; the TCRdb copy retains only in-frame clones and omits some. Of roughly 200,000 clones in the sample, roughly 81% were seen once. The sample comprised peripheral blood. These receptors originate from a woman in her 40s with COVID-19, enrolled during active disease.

The CDR3 DNA sequence: TGTGCCAGCAGCGTAGCCCCCGGGGACTCGAACACCGGGGAGCTGTTTTTT. Translating gives CASSVAPGDSNTGELFF. The J gene is TRBJ2-2, the V gene TRBV9, with D maybe TRBD2 (6 bases). The V end was cut by 0 bases, the J end by 0 bases, with 12 bases between. Germline V gene lookup returns CDR1 SGDLS and CDR2 YYNGEE. There are 17 residues in the CDR3.

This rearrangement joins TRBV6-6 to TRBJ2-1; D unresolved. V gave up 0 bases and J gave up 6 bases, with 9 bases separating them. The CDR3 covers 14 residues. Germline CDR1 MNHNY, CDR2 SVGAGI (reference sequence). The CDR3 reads CASSYSTWANEQFF. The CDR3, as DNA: TGTGCCAGCAGTTACTCGACCTGGGCCAATGAGCAGTTCTTC.

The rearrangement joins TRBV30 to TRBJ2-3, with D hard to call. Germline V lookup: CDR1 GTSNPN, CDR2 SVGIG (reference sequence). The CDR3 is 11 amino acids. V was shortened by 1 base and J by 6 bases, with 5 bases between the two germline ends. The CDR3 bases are TGTGCCTGGAGTGGAGCGGATACGCAGTATTTT. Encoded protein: CAWSGADTQYF.